Below, one T cell receptor beta chain is given with its context. Looked up from germline, CDR1 is MNHEY and CDR2 is SMNVEV (reference sequence). The CDR3 runs to 15 residues. The V gene lost 0 bases and the J gene lost 3 bases, with 12 bases spanning the gap. The data are from a study of blood T cell repertoires in COVID-19. In the study overall: Sample material is recorded as cDNA or gDNA derived from T cells, B-cell-depleted T cells, or PBMCs.

Authors' analysis steps: Nucleated cell counts were estimated from reference gene primer amplification. Clones were read by immunoSEQ multiplex PCR, and TCRdb kept only the in-frame ones, dropping some. The V and J calls and clone size are taken from that table; D and trimming were inferred from the DNA. Among around 180,000 clones listed, around 83% were seen once. The material sequenced was peripheral blood. This TCR came from a human donor in a cohort sampled during active COVID-19. The chain joins TRBV27 to TRBJ2-7; perhaps TRBD1 as D (8 bases). DNA for the CDR3: TGTGCCAGCAGTTTATCTACAGGGGGGGACTACGAGCAGTACTTC. This sequence encodes CASSLSTGGDYEQYF.